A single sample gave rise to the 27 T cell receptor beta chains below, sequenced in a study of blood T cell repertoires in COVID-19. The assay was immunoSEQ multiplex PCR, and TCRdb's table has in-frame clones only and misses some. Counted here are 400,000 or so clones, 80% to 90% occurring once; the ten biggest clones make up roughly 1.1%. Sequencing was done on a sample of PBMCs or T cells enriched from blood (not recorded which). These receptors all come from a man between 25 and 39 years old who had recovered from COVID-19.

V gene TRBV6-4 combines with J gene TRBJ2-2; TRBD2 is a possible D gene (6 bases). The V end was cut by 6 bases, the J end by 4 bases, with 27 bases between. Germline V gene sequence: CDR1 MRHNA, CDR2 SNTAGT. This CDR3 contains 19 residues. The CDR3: CASSDGPIRERRSTGELFF. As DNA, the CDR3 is TGTGCCAGCAGCGACGGCCCCATACGGGAGCGTAGGAGCACCGGGGAGCTGTTTTTT.

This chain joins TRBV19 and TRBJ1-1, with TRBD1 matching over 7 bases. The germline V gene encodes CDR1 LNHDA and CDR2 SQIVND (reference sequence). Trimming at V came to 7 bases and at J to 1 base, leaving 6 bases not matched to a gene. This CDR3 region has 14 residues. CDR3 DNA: TGTGCCAGTACCCCGGGACAGAGGAACACTGAAGCTTTCTTT. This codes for CASTPGQRNTEAFF.

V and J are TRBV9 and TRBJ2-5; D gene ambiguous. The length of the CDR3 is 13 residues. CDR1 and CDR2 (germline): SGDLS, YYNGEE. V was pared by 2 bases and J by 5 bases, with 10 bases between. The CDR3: CASSVGSWETQYF. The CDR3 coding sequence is TGTGCCAGCAGCGTTGGTAGTTGGGAGACCCAGTACTTC. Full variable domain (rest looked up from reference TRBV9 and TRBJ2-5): DSGVTQTPKHLITATGQRVTLRCSPRSGDLSVYWYQQSLDQGLQFLIQYYNGEERAKGNILERFSAQQFPDLHSELNLSSLELGDSALYFCASSVGSWETQYFGPGTRLLVL.

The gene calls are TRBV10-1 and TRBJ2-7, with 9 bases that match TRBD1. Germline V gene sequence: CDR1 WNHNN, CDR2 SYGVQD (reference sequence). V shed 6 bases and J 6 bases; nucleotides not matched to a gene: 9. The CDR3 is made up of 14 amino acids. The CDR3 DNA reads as TGCGCCAGCAGCGCGGGACAGGGTTCTGCCGAGCAGTACTTC. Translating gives CASSAGQGSAEQYF.

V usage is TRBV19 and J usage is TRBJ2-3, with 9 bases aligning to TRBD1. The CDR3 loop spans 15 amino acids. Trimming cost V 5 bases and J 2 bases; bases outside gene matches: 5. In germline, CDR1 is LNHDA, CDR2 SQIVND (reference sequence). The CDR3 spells CASSPDRGLTDTQYF. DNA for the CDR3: TGTGCCAGTAGTCCGGACAGGGGCCTCACAGATACGCAGTATTTT.

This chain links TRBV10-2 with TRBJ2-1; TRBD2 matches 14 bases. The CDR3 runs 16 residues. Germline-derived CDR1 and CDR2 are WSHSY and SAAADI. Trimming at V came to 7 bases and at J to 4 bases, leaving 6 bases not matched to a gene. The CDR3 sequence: CASKTSGRVEYNEQFF. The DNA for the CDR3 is TGCGCCAGCAAGACTAGCGGGAGGGTGGAATACAATGAGCAGTTCTTC.

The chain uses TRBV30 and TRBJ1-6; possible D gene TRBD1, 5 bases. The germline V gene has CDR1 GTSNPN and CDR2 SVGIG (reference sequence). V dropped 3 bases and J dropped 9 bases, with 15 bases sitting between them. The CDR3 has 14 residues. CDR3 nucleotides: TGTGCCTGGAGGCCTGACAGCGAAGGTTCACCCCTCCACTTT. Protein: CAWRPDSEGSPLHF.

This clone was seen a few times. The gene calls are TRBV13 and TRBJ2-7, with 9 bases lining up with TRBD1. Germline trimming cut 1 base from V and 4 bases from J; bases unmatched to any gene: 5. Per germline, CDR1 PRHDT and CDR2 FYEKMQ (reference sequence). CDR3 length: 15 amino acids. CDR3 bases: TGTGCCAGCAGCTTAGTCATACAGGGGGCTTACGAGCAGTACTTC. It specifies CASSLVIQGAYEQYF.

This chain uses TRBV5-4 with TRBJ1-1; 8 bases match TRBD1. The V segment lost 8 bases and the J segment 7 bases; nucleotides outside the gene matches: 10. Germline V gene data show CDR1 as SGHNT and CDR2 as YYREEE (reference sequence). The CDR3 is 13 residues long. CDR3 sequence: CASGGRGHLEAFF. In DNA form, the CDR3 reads TGTGCCAGTGGGGGCAGGGGGCATCTTGAAGCTTTCTTT.

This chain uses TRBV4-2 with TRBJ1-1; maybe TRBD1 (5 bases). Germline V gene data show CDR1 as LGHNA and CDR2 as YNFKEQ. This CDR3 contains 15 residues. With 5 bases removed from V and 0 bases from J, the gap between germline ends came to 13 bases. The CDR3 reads CASSGHRFMNTEAFF. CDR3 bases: TGTGCCAGCAGCGGTCACAGGTTCATGAACACTGAAGCTTTCTTT.

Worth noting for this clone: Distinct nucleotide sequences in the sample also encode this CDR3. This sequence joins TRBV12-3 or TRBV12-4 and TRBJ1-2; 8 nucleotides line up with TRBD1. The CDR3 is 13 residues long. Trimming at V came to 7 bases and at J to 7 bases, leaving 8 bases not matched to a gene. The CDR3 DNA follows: TGTGCCAGCACCAGGACAGGGTTCGGTGGCTACACCTTC. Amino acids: CASTRTGFGGYTF.

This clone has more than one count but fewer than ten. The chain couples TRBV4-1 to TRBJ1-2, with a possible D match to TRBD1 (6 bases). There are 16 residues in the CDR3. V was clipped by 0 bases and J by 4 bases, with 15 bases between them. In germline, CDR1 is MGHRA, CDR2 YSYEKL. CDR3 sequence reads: CASSQDLQGQGYGYTF. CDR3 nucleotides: TGCGCCAGCAGCCAAGATCTCCAGGGGCAGGGCTATGGCTACACCTTC.

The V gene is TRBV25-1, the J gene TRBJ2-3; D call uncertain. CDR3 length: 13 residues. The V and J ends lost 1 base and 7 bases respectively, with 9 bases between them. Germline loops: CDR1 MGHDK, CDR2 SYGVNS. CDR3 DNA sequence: TGTGCCAGCAGTGAATCAACTGCGTATACGCAGTATTTT. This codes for CASSESTAYTQYF. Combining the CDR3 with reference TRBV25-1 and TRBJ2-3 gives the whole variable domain EADIYQTPRYLVIGTGKKITLECSQTMGHDKMYWYQQDPGMELHLIHYSYGVNSTEKGDLSSESTVSRIRTEHFPLTLESARPSHTSQYLCASSESTAYTQYFGPGTRLTVL.

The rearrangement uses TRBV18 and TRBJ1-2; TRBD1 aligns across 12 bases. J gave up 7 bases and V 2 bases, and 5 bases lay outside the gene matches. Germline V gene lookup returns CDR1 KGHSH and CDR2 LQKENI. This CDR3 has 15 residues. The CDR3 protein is CASSPTGQGARGYTF. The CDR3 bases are TGTGCCAGCTCACCAACGGGACAGGGGGCGCGTGGCTACACCTTC.

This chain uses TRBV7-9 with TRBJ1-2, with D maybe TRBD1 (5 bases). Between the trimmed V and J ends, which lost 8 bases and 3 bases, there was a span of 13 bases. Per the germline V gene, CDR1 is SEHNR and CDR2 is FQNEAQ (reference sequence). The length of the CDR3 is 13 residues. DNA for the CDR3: TGTGCCAGCTACTCGGGGGAGGACTATGGCTACACCTTC. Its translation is CASYSGEDYGYTF.

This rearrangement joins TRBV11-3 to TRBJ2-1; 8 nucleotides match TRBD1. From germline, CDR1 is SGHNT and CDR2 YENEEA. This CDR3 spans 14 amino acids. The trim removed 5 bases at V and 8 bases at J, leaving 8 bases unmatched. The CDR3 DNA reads TGTGCCAGCAGCCGAGGACAGGGCATAGATGAGCAGTTCTTC. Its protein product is CASSRGQGIDEQFF.

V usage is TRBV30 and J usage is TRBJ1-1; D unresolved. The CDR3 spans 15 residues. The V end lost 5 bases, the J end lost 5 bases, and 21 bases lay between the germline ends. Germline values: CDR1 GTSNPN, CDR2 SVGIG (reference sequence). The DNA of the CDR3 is TGTGCCTGGGATGAGGTAGAGGGCCGAAGTACTGAAGCTTTCTTT. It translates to CAWDEVEGRSTEAFF.

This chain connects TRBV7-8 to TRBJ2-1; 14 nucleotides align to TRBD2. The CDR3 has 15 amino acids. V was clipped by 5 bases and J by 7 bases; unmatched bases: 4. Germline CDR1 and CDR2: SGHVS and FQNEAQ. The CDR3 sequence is CASSPRLAGGNEQFF. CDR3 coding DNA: TGTGCCAGCAGCCCCAGACTAGCGGGAGGGAATGAGCAGTTCTTC.

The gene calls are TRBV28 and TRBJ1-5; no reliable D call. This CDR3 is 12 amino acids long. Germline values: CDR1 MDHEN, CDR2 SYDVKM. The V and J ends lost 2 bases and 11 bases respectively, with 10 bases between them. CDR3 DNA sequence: TGTGCCAGCAGTTTAGGCTCCGGGGCCCAGCATTTT. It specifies CASSLGSGAQHF.

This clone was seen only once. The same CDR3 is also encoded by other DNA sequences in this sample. This CDR3 is CAWSAGTSNQPQHF. The DNA for the CDR3 is TGTGCCTGGAGTGCCGGGACATCCAATCAGCCCCAGCATTTT. The chain carries TRBV30 and TRBJ1-5, with D possibly being TRBD1 (6 bases). The CDR3 runs to 14 residues. The germline V and J ends were trimmed by 1 base and 3 bases, with 10 bases remaining between them. CDR1 and CDR2 from the germline V gene are GTSNPN and SVGIG (reference sequence).

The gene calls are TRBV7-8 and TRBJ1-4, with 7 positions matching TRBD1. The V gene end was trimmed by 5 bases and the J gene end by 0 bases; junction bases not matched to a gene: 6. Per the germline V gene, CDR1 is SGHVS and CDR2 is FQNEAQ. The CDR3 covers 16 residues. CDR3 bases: TGTGCCAGCAGCACATGGGACAGCGCAACTAATGAAAAACTGTTTTTT. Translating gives CASSTWDSATNEKLFF.

In nucleotides, the CDR3 is TGTGCCAGCACTCGTGCGGTTAGGGAAGCTTTCTTT. Residues: CASTRAVREAFF. The chain links TRBV2 to TRBJ1-1; D unresolved. V lost 7 bases, J lost 8 bases, and 14 bases lay in between. The CDR3 extends over 12 amino acids. CDR1 is SNHLY, CDR2 FYNNEI, per germline.

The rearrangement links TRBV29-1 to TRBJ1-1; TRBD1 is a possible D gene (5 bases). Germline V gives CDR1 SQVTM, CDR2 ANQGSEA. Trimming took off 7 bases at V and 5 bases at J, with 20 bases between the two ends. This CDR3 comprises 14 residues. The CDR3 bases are TGCAGCGCCCGATCAGGGACTACACAGACTGAAGCTTTCTTT. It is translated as CSARSGTTQTEAFF. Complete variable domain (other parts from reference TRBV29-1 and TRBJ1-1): SAVISQKPSRDICQRGTSLTIQCQVDSQVTMMFWYRQQPGQSLTLIATANQGSEATYESGFVIDKFPISRPNLTFSTLTVSNMSPEDSSIYLCSARSGTTQTEAFFGQGTRLTVV.

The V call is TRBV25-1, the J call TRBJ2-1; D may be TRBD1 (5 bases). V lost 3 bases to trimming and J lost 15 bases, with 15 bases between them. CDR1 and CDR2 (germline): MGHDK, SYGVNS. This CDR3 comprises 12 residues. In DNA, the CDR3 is TGTGCCAGCAGTGATACAGGTCTTGCGAGGTTCTTC. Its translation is CASSDTGLARFF.

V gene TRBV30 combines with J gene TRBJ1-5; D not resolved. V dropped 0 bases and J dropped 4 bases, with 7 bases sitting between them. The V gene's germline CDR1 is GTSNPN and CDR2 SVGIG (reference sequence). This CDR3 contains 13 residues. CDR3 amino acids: CAWSVTANQPQHF. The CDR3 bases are TGTGCCTGGAGTGTAACAGCAAATCAGCCCCAGCATTTT.

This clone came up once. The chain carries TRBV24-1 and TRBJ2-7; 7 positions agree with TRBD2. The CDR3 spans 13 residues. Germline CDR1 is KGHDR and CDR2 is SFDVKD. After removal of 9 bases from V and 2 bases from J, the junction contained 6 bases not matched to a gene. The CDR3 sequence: CATAGTNTYEQYF. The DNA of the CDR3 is TGTGCCACCGCCGGGACTAACACCTACGAGCAGTACTTC.

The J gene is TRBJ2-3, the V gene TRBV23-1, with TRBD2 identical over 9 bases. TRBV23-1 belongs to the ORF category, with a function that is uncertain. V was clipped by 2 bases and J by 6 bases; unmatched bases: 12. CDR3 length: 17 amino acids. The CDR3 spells CASSQLTTSGELDTQYF. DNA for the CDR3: TGCGCCAGCAGTCAACTAACGACTAGCGGCGAGCTGGATACGCAGTATTTT.